This TCR beta chain was profiled in a study of cytomegalovirus exposure and HLA in healthy donors. Study-level points and caveats: Rare sequences made up most TCRs, while some public TCRs were found in many donors. Available immune exposure information was restricted to CMV serostatus only.

The PCR employed 60 Vbeta primers together with 13 Jbeta primers. TCRdb keeps only in-frame clones here, not all; method: immunoSEQ multiplex PCR. The table lists approximately 110,000 clones, about four fifths of them singletons. As for this clone: What it binds is unknown.

This clonotype originated in a man aged 25 to 40 in good health and CMV-seropositive. Sequenced sample: PBMCs.

In DNA form, the CDR3 reads TGTGCCAGCTCACCACGGGAGGGGAACACTGAAGCTTTCTTT. Translating it yields CASSPREGNTEAFF. The chain has TRBV18 and TRBJ1-1; D call uncertain. Germline V gene data show CDR1 as KGHSH and CDR2 as LQKENI. The V end lost 1 base, the J end lost 1 base, and 7 bases lay between the germline ends. CDR3 length: 14 residues.